This record looks at one T cell receptor (beta chain) sequence and its context. There is no known antigen for this receptor. No much larger clone is present one base from it, and per-base qualities are unavailable. This record belongs to a study of blood T cell repertoires in COVID-19 (TCRdb year 2020). Background on the whole study: The collaborator samples originated in the United States, Italy and Spain and spanned the acute and convalescent phases of COVID-19. Where available, HLA class I and class II types were obtained from metadata supplied by the sample provider rather than from assay-based typing. Deeply sampled blood TCRbeta repertoires from subjects exposed to, actively infected with, or recovered from COVID-19 were included in the dataset. Sample metadata almost always included a de-identified subject ID, COVID-19 status, age in years and sex. The prospective study material was composed of cDNA or gDNA derived from T cells, B-cell-depleted T cells, or PBMCs. The samples were drawn from the first 160 participants of the ongoing ImmuneRACE study and from roughly 1,300 subjects provided by 6 global collaborators. A freely available public database, intended as a resource for researchers studying the immune response to SARS-CoV-2, is where the repertoires were released. The research as a whole found: How much clinical and demographic metadata was included differed by source and by participant, and the metadata was provided uncurated.

The germline V gene (reference sequence) gives CDR1 as LNHDA and CDR2 as SQIVND. From the cysteine up to the phenylalanine, the CDR3 has a length of 13 residues. The entry retains the CDR3 DNA only, 39 bases that are in frame from base 1. Deletion took 5 bases off V and 7 bases off J, with a span of 11 bases between the germline ends. The collaborating institutions used their own protocols to collect whole blood in K2EDTA tubes. Collaborator samples were shipped for TCRbeta analysis as frozen whole blood, isolated PBMCs, or DNA extracted from either sample type. The immunoSEQ Assay, a bias-controlled multiplex PCR, was used to amplify TCRbeta CDR3 regions from genomic DNA. The paper's processing steps were these. The number of nucleated cells in each sample was estimated by amplification of reference gene primers within the assay. To quantify the absolute abundance of each unique TCRbeta CDR3 rearrangement, sequence reads were collapsed and filtered. For each sample, productive Simpson clonality was calculated as the square root of Simpson's diversity index across productive rearrangements. TCRdb holds this immuneACCESS table with in-frame rearrangements only. Some clones are missing; in checked studies, unresolved V genes explain under half, and the rest has no known cause. V and J calls and clone size are copied from that table; D and trimming were computed from the DNA. Within this sample are roughly 98,000 clones, with 81% of them counted one time only. In total, the top ten clones hold approximately 13% of the sample.

The sequence was collected from a human donor in a cohort sampled during active COVID-19. Material: peripheral blood. The rearranged segments are TRBV19 and TRBJ2-2, with a weak D call of TRBD1 (5 bases match). Read as DNA, the sequence is TGTGCCAGTAGTCCACAGGTCTTCGGGGAGCTGTTTTTT. Its amino acids are CASSPQVFGELFF.